This TCR beta chain was identified in a study of T cells in localized non-small cell lung cancer. The germline V and J ends were trimmed by 4 bases and 3 bases, with 12 bases remaining between them. Germline V gene data show CDR1 as MDHEN and CDR2 as SYDVKM. CDR3 length: 14 amino acids. As concerns this clone: The antigen remains unidentified.

The data were produced by immunoSEQ multiplex PCR, yet TCRdb's version contains in-frame clones alone and is incomplete. The data contain approximately 88,000 clones, around 90% of them singletons. Study results and limitations: The study detected a median approximately 55 of the top 100 tumor clones in adjacent lung. Density of T cells in blood, when higher, went with longer overall survival. Because only a single region of the tumor was sequenced, heterogeneity remains possible. Uninvolved adjacent lung showed the highest T cell clonality, exceeding tumor.

This receptor was obtained from a woman between 35 and 70 years old with stage II squamous cell lung carcinoma. The sample in question was PBMCs, obtained before any cancer treatment. The V call is TRBV28, the J call TRBJ1-2; D is perhaps TRBD1 (6 bases). The CDR3 spells CASSSVDRDYGYTF. In DNA form, the CDR3 reads TGTGCCAGCAGTTCGGTGGACAGAGACTATGGCTACACCTTC.